Listed below are T cell receptor beta chains from one sample, sequenced in a study of cytomegalovirus exposure and HLA in healthy donors. Repertoires were generated with immunoSEQ multiplex PCR, while TCRdb's copy carries only in-frame clones and drops some. The sample carries 84,000 or so clones, more than 60% recorded once. Sequencing input: PBMCs. The receptors shown here come from a boy aged 5-17 years in good health and CMV-seronegative. CDR3s include the opening cysteine and the closing phenylalanine or tryptophan. A D gene is named only where the DNA matches it firmly. Only some rows state a clone size, as once, few, many or a class for expanded clones.

>TRBV28|TRBD2|once|TRBJ2-7
CASSSGGSPGHEQYF
TGTGCCAGCAGTTCAGGCGGGAGCCCTGGCCACGAGCAGTACTTC
>TRBV5-6|.|.|TRBJ1-1
CASSLVGDEAFF
TGTGCCAGCAGCTTGGTGGGAGATGAAGCTTTCTTT
>TRBV6-5|TRBD1|.|TRBJ1-2
CASSSTTGSYTF
TGTGCCAGCAGTTCCACGACAGGGAGCTACACCTTC
>TRBV19|.|.|TRBJ2-7
CASSSGTGAYEQYF
TGTGCCAGTAGCTCCGGGACGGGGGCCTACGAGCAGTACTTC
>TRBV19|.|.|TRBJ1-2
CASSFQGGPHGYTF
TGTGCCAGTAGTTTCCAGGGAGGCCCCCATGGCTACACCTTC
>TRBV7-6|TRBD2|.|TRBJ2-1
CASSPRASGGLNEQFF
TGTGCCAGCAGCCCCAGGGCTAGCGGGGGGTTGAATGAGCAGTTCTTC
>TRBV5-4|.|.|TRBJ1-1
CASSVGDTEAFF
TGTGCCAGCAGTGTCGGGGACACTGAAGCTTTCTTT
>TRBV4-1|.|.|TRBJ2-5
CASSQEQGRVETQYF
TGCGCCAGCAGCCAAGAACAGGGAAGGGTCGAGACCCAGTACTTC
>TRBV25-1|TRBD2|.|TRBJ2-1
CASSEWRDAGEFF
TGTGCCAGCAGTGAATGGAGGGACGCGGGGGAGTTCTTC
>TRBV23-1|.|.|TRBJ1-6
CASSQSVGSGSPLHF
TGCGCCAGCAGTCAATCGGTGGGGTCGGGGTCACCCCTCCACTTT
>TRBV6-4|TRBD2|.|TRBJ2-1
CASSTSGGAGNEQFF
TGTGCCAGCAGCACTAGCGGGGGGGCTGGTAATGAGCAGTTCTTC
>TRBV5-8|TRBD1|.|TRBJ2-2
CASSTGQGAAGELFF
TGTGCCAGCAGCACCGGCCAGGGGGCTGCCGGGGAGCTGTTTTTT
>TRBV25-1|.|.|TRBJ2-3
CASSEPLSTDTQYF
TGTGCCAGCAGTGAACCTCTGTCGACAGATACGCAGTATTTT
>TRBV18|.|.|TRBJ1-5
CASSPGRGSNQPQHF
TGTGCCAGCTCACCGGGCCGGGGGAGCAATCAGCCCCAGCATTTT
>TRBV30|.|.|TRBJ1-5
CAWSPGSNQPQHF
TGTGCCTGGAGTCCCGGTAGCAATCAGCCCCAGCATTTT
>TRBV6-5|TRBD2|.|TRBJ2-7
CASRPGGRREQYF
TGTGCCAGCAGACCGGGGGGGCGCCGGGAGCAGTACTTC
>TRBV7-9|.|.|TRBJ2-1
CASTPGSSYNEQFF
TGTGCCAGCACCCCGGGTAGCTCCTACAATGAGCAGTTCTTC
>TRBV29-1|TRBD1|.|TRBJ2-5
CSVDRGEMGTQYF
TGCAGCGTGGACAGGGGCGAGATGGGGACCCAGTACTTC
>TRBV4-1|TRBD1|.|TRBJ1-5
CASSQPTGLSNQPQHF
TGCGCCAGCAGCCAACCGACAGGGCTTAGCAATCAGCCCCAGCATTTT
>TRBV11-1|.|few|TRBJ2-3
CASSLFAREGTQYF
TGTGCCAGCAGCTTATTCGCTAGAGAGGGTACGCAGTATTTT
>TRBV7-2|.|.|TRBJ2-5
CASSLEVLAGETQYF
TGTGCCAGCAGCTTAGAGGTTTTGGCGGGAGAGACCCAGTACTTC
>TRBV29-1|.|.|TRBJ2-6
CSVEGRVAGANVLTF
TGCAGCGTTGAAGGCAGGGTGGCTGGGGCCAACGTCCTGACTTTC
>TRBV6-5|.|few|TRBJ1-2
CASSYSTGNYGYTF
TGTGCCAGCAGTTACTCTACGGGAAACTATGGCTACACCTTC
>TRBV4-3|TRBD1|.|TRBJ1-6
CASSQGWTGASPLHF
TGCGCCAGCAGCCAGGGATGGACAGGGGCCTCACCCCTCCACTTT
>TRBV7-6|.|.|TRBJ1-1
CASSPPPGLTAEAFF
TGTGCCAGCAGCCCTCCTCCGGGGTTAACCGCTGAAGCTTTCTTT
>TRBV11-2|.|.|TRBJ1-1
CASSLGETNTEAFF
TGTGCCAGCAGCTTAGGGGAGACGAACACTGAAGCTTTCTTT
>TRBV28|.|.|TRBJ2-7
CASRVSTLTISYEQYF
TGTGCCAGCAGGGTCTCGACATTGACGATCTCCTACGAGCAGTACTTC
>TRBV5-6|TRBD1|.|TRBJ1-2
CASSFWTGGGYTF
TGTGCCAGCAGCTTCTGGACAGGCGGAGGCTACACCTTC
>TRBV5-1|TRBD2|.|TRBJ2-6
CASSAREAGANVLTF
TGCGCCAGCAGCGCCCGGGAGGCTGGGGCCAACGTCCTGACTTTC
>TRBV5-4|TRBD1|.|TRBJ1-2
CASSLGTGGYGYTF
TGTGCCAGCAGCTTGGGGACAGGGGGCTATGGCTACACCTTC
>TRBV6-5|TRBD1|.|TRBJ2-1
CASSSNPWTGGNEQFF
TGTGCCAGCAGTTCCAATCCCTGGACAGGGGGCAATGAGCAGTTCTTC
>TRBV28|.|.|TRBJ1-1
CASNTMNTEAFF
TGTGCCAGCAATACTATGAACACTGAAGCTTTCTTT
>TRBV6-1|TRBD1|few|TRBJ2-2
CASSEVDRGSGELFF
TGTGCCAGCAGTGAAGTGGACAGGGGATCCGGGGAGCTGTTTTTT
>TRBV5-1|TRBD2|.|TRBJ2-1
CASSQTTSQRGEQFF
TGCGCCAGCAGCCAGACGACTAGCCAGAGGGGTGAGCAGTTCTTC
>TRBV2|TRBD1|.|TRBJ1-1
CASSGTGGVTAFF
TGTGCCAGCAGTGGCACAGGGGGCGTCACAGCTTTCTTT
>TRBV18|TRBD1|.|TRBJ1-5
CASSRTGEKNQPQHF
TGTGCCAGCTCCCGCACAGGGGAGAAAAATCAGCCCCAGCATTTT
>TRBV5-1|TRBD1|.|TRBJ2-6
CASSPGQGVAGANVLTF
TGCGCCAGCAGCCCAGGACAGGGCGTAGCTGGGGCCAACGTCCTGACTTTC
>TRBV29-1|TRBD2|.|TRBJ2-1
CSVDRLAEYNEQFF
TGCAGCGTTGATAGACTAGCAGAATACAATGAGCAGTTCTTC
>TRBV28|.|.|TRBJ2-3
CASSFFSLDTQYF
TGTGCCAGCAGTTTTTTCAGTTTGGATACGCAGTATTTT
>TRBV11-3|TRBD1|.|TRBJ2-5
CASSSPRDRGQETQYF
TGTGCCAGCAGCTCACCTCGGGACAGAGGCCAAGAGACCCAGTACTTC
>TRBV29-1|.|.|TRBJ2-1
CSVEDLRGSYNEQFF
TGCAGCGTTGAAGATCTGCGGGGATCCTACAATGAGCAGTTCTTC
>TRBV5-1|.|.|TRBJ2-1
CASSLAPNSYNEQFF
TGCGCCAGCAGCTTGGCCCCAAACTCCTACAATGAGCAGTTCTTC